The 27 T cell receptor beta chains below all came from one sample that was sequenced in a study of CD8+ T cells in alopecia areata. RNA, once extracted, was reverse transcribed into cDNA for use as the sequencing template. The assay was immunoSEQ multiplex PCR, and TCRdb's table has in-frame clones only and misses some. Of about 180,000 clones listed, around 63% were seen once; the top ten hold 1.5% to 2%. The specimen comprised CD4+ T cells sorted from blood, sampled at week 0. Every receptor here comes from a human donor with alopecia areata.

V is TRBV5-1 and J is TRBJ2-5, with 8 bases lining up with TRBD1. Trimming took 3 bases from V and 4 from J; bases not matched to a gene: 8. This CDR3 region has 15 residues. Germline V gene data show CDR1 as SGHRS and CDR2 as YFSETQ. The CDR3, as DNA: TGCGCCAGCAGCTCGCGGACAGGGCCGGGAGAGACCCAGTACTTC. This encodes CASSSRTGPGETQYF.

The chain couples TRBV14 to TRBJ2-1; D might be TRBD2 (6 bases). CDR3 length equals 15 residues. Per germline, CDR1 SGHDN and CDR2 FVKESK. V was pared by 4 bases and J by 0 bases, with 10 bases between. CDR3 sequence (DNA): TGTGCCAGCAGCCGAACGGGGGACTCCTACAATGAGCAGTTCTTC. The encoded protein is CASSRTGDSYNEQFF.

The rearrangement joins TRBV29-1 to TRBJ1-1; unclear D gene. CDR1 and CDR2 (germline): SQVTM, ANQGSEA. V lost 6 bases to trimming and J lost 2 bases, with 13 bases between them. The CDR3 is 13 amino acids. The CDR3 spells CSVLVSGNTEAFF. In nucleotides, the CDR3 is TGCAGCGTCCTGGTATCAGGAAACACTGAAGCTTTCTTT.

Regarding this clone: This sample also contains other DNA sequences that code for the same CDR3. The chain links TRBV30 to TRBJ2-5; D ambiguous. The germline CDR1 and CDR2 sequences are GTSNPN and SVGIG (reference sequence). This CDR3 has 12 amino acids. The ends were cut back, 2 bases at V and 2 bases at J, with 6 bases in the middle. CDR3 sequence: CAWSFSQETQYF. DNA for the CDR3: TGTGCCTGGAGTTTCAGTCAAGAGACCCAGTACTTC.

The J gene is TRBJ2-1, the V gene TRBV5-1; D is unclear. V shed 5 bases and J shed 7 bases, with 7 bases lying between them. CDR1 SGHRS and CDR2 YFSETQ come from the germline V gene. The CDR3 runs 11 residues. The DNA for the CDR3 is TGCGCCAGCAGACTATTGAATGAGCAGTTCTTC. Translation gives CASRLLNEQFF.

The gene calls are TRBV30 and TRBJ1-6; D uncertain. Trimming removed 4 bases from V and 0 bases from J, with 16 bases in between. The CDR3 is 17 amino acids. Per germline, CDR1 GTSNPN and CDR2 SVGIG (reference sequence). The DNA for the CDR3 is TGTGCCTGGAACCCCGAATCGGGGATCTCCTATAATTCACCCCTCCACTTT. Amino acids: CAWNPESGISYNSPLHF. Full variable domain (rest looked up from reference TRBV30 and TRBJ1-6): SQTIHQWPATLVQPVGSPLSLECTVEGTSNPNLYWYRQAAGRGLQLLFYSVGIGQISSEVPQNLSASRPQDRQFILSSKKLLLSDSGFYLCAWNPESGISYNSPLHFGNGTRLTVT.

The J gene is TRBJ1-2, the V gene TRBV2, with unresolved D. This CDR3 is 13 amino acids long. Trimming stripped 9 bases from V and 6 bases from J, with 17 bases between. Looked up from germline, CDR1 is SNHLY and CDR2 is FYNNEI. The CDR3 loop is CASPRRQADGYTF. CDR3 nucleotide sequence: TGTGCCAGTCCTCGGCGGCAGGCGGATGGCTACACCTTC.

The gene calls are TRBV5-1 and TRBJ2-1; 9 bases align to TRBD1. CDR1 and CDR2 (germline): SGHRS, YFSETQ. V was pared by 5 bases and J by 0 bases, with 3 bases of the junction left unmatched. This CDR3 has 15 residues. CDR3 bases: TGCGCCAGCAGACCGACAGGGGGCTCCTACAATGAGCAGTTCTTC. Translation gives CASRPTGGSYNEQFF.

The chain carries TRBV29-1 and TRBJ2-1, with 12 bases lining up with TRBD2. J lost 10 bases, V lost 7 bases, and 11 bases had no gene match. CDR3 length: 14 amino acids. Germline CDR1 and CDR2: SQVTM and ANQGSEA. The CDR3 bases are TGCAGCGCCGGGAGACTAGCGGGGGCCGCCGAGCAGTTCTTC. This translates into CSAGRLAGAAEQFF.

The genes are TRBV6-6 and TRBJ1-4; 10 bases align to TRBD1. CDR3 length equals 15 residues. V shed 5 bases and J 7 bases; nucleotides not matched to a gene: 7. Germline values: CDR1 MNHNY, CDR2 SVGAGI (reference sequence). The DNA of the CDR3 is TGTGCCAGCAGTCCCCCGGGACAGGGGAGTGAAAAACTGTTTTTT. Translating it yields CASSPPGQGSEKLFF.

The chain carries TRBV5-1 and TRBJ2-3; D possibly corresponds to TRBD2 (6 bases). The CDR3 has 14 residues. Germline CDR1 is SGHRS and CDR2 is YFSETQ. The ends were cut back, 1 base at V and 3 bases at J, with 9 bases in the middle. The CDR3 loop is CASSLSGRTDTQYF. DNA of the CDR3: TGCGCCAGCAGCTTGTCAGGGAGGACAGATACGCAGTATTTT.

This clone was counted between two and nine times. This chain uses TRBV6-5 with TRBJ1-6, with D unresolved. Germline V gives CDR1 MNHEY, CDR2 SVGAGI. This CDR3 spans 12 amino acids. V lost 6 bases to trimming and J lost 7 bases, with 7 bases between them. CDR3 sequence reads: CASREGNSPLHF. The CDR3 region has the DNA TGTGCCAGCAGGGAGGGAAATTCACCCCTCCACTTT.

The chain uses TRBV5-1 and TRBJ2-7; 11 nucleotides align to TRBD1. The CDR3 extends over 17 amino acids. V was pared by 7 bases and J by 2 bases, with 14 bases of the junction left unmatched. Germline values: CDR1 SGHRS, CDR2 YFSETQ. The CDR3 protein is CASGPGTGGSVTYEQYF. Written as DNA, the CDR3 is TGCGCCAGCGGGCCCGGGACAGGGGGATCAGTGACCTACGAGCAGTACTTC.

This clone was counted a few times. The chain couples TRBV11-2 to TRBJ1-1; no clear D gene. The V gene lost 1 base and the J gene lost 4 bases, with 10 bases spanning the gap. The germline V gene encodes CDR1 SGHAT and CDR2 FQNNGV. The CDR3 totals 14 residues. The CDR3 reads CASSLVLTATEAFF. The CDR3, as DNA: TGTGCCAGCAGCTTAGTATTAACAGCCACTGAAGCTTTCTTT.

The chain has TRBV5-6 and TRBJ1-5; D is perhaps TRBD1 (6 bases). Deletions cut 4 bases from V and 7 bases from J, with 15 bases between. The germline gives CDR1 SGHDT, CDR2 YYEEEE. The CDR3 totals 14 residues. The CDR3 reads CASSLGRGDQPQHF. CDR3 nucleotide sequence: TGTGCCAGCAGCCTGGGCAGGGGCGACCAGCCCCAGCATTTT.

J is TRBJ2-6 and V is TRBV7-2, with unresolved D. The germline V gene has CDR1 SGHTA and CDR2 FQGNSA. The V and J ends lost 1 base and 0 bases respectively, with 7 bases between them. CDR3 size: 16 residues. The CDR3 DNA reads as TGTGCCAGCAGCTTAGAAGGGTCCTCTGGGGCCAACGTCCTGACTTTC. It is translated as CASSLEGSSGANVLTF.

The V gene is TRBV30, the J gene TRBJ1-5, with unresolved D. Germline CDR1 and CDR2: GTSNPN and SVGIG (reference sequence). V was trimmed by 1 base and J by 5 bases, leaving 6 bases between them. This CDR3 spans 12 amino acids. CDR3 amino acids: CAWSDTDQPQHF. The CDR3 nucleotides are TGTGCCTGGAGTGATACAGATCAGCCCCAGCATTTT.

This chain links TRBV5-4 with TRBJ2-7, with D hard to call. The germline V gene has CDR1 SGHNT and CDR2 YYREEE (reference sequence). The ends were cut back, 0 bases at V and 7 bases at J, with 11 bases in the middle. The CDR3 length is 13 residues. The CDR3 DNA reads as TGTGCCAGCAGCTTGGGACCCCCGTGGGAGCAGTACTTC. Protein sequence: CASSLGPPWEQYF.

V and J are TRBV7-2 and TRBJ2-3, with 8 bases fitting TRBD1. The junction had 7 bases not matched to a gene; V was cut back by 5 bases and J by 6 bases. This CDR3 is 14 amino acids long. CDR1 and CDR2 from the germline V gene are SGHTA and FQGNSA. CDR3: CASSPRQGLDTQYF. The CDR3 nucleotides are TGTGCCAGCAGCCCGAGACAGGGGTTGGATACGCAGTATTTT.

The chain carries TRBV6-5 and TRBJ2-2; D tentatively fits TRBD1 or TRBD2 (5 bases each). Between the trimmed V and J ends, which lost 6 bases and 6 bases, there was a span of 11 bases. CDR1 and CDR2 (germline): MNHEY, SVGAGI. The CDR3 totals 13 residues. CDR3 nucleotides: TGTGCCAGCAGGGGACGAGTCTCCGGGGAGCTGTTTTTT. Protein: CASRGRVSGELFF.

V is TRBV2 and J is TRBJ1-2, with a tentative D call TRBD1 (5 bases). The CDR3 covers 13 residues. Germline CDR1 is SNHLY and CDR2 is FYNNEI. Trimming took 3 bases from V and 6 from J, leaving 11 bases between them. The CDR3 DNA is TGTGCCAGCAGTGAGGAACGGGGGGATGGCTACACCTTC. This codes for CASSEERGDGYTF.

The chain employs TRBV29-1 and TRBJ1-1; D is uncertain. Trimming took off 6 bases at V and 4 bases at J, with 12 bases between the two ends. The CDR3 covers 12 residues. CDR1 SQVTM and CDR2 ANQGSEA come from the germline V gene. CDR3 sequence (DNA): TGCAGCGTGGGTGCGGGGTTCACTGAAGCTTTCTTT. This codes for CSVGAGFTEAFF.

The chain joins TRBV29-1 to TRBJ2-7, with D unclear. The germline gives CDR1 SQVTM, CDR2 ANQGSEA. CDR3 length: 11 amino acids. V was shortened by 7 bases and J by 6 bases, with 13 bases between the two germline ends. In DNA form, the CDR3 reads TGCAGCGCAGTCCAGGTTACCGAGCAGTACTTC. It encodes CSAVQVTEQYF.

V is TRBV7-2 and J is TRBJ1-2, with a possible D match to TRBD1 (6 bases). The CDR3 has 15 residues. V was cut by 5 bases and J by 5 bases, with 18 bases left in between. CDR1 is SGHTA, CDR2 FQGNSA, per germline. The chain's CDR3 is CASSPDFGGRYGYTF. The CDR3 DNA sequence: TGTGCCAGCAGCCCAGATTTTGGGGGGCGGTATGGCTACACCTTC.

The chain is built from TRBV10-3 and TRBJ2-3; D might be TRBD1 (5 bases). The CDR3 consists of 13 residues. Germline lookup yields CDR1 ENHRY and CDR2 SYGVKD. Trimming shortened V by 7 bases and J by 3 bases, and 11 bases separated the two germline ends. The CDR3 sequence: CAINGQGTDTQYF. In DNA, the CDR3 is TGTGCCATCAATGGCCAGGGAACAGATACGCAGTATTTT.

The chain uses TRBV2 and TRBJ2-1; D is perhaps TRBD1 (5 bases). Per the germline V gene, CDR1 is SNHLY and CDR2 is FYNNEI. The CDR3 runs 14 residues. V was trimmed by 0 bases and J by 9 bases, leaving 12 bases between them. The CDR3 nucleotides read TGTGCCAGCAGTGAAGCCGCGCAGGGTCTTGAGCAGTTCTTC. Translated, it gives CASSEAAQGLEQFF.

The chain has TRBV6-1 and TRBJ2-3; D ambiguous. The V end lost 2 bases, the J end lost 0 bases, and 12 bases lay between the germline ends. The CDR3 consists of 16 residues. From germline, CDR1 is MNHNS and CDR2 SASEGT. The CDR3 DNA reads TGTGCCAGCAGTGAACGAGGCGCGGTGAGCACAGATACGCAGTATTTT. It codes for CASSERGAVSTDTQYF.